This TCR beta chain was sequenced during a study of shared clonotypes between healthy human individuals (dated by TCRdb to the early 2020s). In terms of the full investigation: The cohort included three men and two women between 18 and 49 years of age. Blood TCR repertoires of roughly five healthy adults were deeply sequenced to estimate repertoire size and the extent of clonotype sharing between individuals. Different laboratories and diverse techniques were used to prepare libraries and sequence TCR repertoires, to increase sequencing depth and limit assay-specific biases. Per donor, leukapheresis produced somewhere between about 0.94 and 9.5 billion PBMCs. For each donor, CD4 naive and CD4 memory were each given three plates, CD8 naive was given two plates, and CD8 memory was given one plate. Paper-wide results and their limitations: Roughly 5.2% of naive CD4, roughly 3.5% of naive CD8, 2% to 2.5% of memory CD4, and about 0.4% of memory CD8 clonotypes were shared across several donors. Sampling was restricted to blood, and TCR repertoires in tissues likely differ from the TCR repertoires found in blood. The genetic and exposure-history diversity represented was limited by the small number of donors. Clonotypes shared by all four sorted-subset donors showed higher generation probabilities than non-shared clonotypes. Pairwise subsampling led to the expectation that sequencing depth would affect the degree of clonotype sharing among donors. Naive subsets generally had larger estimated clonotype richness than memory subsets. Rarefaction of sorted-subset datasets indicated incomplete sequencing despite the large sequencing depth.

The trim is 5 bases for V and 1 base for J, with a gap of 17 bases between the germline ends. Counted from cysteine to phenylalanine, this CDR3 has 16 amino acids. The kept DNA is CDR3 alone, 48 bases in frame from the first base. Via the germline V gene, CDR1 is SNHLY and CDR2 FYNNEI. Healthy HIV-negative adults with no recently reported acute infections or vaccinations were included as donors. All donors were Caucasian adults living in Nashville, Tennessee, USA. Magnetic negative selection was used to enrich CD4+ T cells, after which naive cells were positively selected on CD45RA and the negative fraction became the memory subset. Blood was obtained by leukapheresis, after which PBMCs were separated by Ficoll-Histopaque density gradient centrifugation and cryopreserved in liquid nitrogen vapor phase. Analytical flow cytometry was used to check the purity and quantity of each magnetically sorted T cell population. From each sorted fraction, genomic DNA was isolated and quantified by UV absorbance on a Nanodrop 2000c.

Using the deep immunoSEQ assay, TCR CDR3 regions were amplified from genomic DNA by multiplex PCR. For each cell subset, the extracted genomic DNA was distributed evenly across all wells of several immunoSEQ 96-well plates, and each plate served as one replicate. For sorted subsets, each replicate PCR was loaded with approximately 190 ng genomic DNA, equivalent to approximately 33,000 T cell genomes. Purified libraries were quantified with a Qubit 3.0 fluorometer, sized on a Bioanalyzer 2100, and re-quantified with the KAPA Library Quantification kit. Each immunoSEQ 96-well plate was sequenced on its own single-read 150-cycle Illumina NextSeq 550 flow cell. In the paper's pipeline: Because only junctional sequences without quality scores were contained in the immunoSEQ output, filtering matching that applied to full-length reads could not be performed. To assign V/J genes and CDR3, sequences were annotated using PyIR, a Python wrapper for IgBLAST v1.9, with IMGT germline references. Reads were removed for weak V/J assignments (E-value above 1e-6), missing CDR3, stop codons, out-of-frame junctions, or ambiguous translated residues. V3J clonotypes were defined as sequences sharing an identical inferred V gene, J gene, and CDR3 amino acid sequence. The percentage overlap between two repertoires was calculated by dividing the number of shared unique clonotypes by the size of the smaller repertoire. Three approaches were used to assess repertoire richness: RTK rarefaction, the Chao1 estimator, and Recon v2.1 estimates of unobserved clonotypes. OLGA was used to compute generation probabilities for all TCRbeta clonotypes that the gDNA method yielded from a handful of donors. This is the immuneACCESS table as TCRdb keeps it, with only in-frame sequences that have V and J called. A part of the clones is gone; compared with another copy, unresolved V genes explain less than half, and the rest is unexplained. The V and J calls and the clone size are those of that table, but D and trimming were determined from the DNA. The sample table shows 850,000 to 1,100,000 clones, and 60% to 85% are seen once. The ten top clones hold approximately 0.95% of the sample.

This clone appeared a few times. Its antigen is unknown. No base-level quality is on record; no much larger clone is a single base apart. The sequence came from a young man in good health. Some clones in this sample may be carry-over from other donors' samples. The chain joins TRBV2 to TRBJ1-1, and perhaps TRBD1 as D gene, on 5 matching bases. What was sequenced was memory CD4+ T cells from PBMCs. The cell subset or site label for this specimen denotes: CD45RA-negative fraction. The CDR3 protein is CASSLRDLATNTEAFF. The sequenced DNA is TGTGCCAGCAGTCTCCGGGACTTAGCGACGAACACTGAAGCTTTCTTT.